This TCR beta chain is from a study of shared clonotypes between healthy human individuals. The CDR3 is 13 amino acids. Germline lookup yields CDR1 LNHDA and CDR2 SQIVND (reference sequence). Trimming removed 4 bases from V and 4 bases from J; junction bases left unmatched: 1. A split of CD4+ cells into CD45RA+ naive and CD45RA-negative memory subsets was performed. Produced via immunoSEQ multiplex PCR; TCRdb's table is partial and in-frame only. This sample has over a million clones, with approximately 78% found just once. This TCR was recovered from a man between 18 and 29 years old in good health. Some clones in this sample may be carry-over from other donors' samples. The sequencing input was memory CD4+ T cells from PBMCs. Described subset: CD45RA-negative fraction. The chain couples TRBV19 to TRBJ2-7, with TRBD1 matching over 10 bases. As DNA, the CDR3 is TGTGCCAGTAGTAGGGACAGGGGTTACGAGCAGTACTTC. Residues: CASSRDRGYEQYF.